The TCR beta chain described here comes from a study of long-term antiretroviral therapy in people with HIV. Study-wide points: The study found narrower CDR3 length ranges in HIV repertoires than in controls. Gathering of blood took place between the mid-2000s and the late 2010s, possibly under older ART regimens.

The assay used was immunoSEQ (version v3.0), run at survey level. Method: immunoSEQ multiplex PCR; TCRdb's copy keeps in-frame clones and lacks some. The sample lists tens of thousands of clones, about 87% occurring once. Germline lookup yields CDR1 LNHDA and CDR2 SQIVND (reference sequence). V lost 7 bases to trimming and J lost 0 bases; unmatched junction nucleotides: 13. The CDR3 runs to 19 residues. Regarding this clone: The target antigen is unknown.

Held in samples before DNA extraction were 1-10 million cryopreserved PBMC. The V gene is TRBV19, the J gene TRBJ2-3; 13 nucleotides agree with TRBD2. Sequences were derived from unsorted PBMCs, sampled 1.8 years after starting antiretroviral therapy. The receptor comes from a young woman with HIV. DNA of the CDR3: TGTGCCAGTACCCCGAGGGAACTAGCGGGAGGGACTAGCACAGATACGCAGTATTTT. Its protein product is CASTPRELAGGTSTDTQYF.